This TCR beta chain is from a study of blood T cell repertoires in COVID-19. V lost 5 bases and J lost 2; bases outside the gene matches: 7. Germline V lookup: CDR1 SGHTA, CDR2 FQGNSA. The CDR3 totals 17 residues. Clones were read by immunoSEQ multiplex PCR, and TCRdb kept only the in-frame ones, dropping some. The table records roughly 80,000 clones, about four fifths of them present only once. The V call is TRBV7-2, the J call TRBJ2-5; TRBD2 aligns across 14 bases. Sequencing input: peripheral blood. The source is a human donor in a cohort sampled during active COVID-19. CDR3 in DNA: TGTGCCAGCAGCCTCAGGACTAGCGGGGGGATACAAGAGACCCAGTACTTC. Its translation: CASSLRTSGGIQETQYF.